This TCR beta chain was captured by sequencing in a study of blood T cell repertoires in COVID-19. At the level of the study: Acute and convalescent COVID-19 specimens originated in the United States, Italy and Spain. T cells, B-cell-depleted T cells, or PBMCs supplied cDNA or gDNA.

Original methodology: Scientists estimated how many nucleated cells there were by amplifying reference gene primers. The repertoire was sequenced with immunoSEQ multiplex PCR; TCRdb's copy has only in-frame clones and lacks some. For V, J and clone size, that table is used; D and trimming come from the DNA. The table records approximately 250,000 clones, around nine tenths of them present only once. This CDR3 spans 16 amino acids. The germline V gene encodes CDR1 GTSNPN and CDR2 SVGIG (reference sequence). V was clipped by 2 bases and J by 1 base, with 15 bases between them. The chain links TRBV30 to TRBJ1-3, with D possibly being TRBD1 (6 bases). Sequencing was done on a sample of peripheral blood. This receptor was identified in a man aged 35 to 55 with active or convalescent COVID-19. The CDR3 nucleotides are TGTGCCTGGAGTCTCACAGGGTTTGCTTCTGGAAACACCATATATTTT. Translating gives CAWSLTGFASGNTIYF.